This T cell receptor beta chain was profiled in a study of blood T cell repertoires in COVID-19. Overall study context: Sites across the United States, Italy and Spain contributed samples from acute and convalescent COVID-19.

V dropped 4 bases and J dropped 0 bases, with 13 bases sitting between them. The CDR3 consists of 15 residues. The germline V gene encodes CDR1 SGHRS and CDR2 YFSETQ. The method was immunoSEQ multiplex PCR; TCRdb's version includes in-frame clones alone and lacks a portion of them. Of around 84,000 clones detected, around 90% appear once; the ten largest clones hold over 4%. The receptor comes from a middle-aged man with active COVID-19. Sequenced: peripheral blood. The V gene is TRBV5-1, the J gene TRBJ1-1; D call uncertain. CDR3 loop: CASSTGAAMNTEAFF. The DNA of the CDR3 is TGCGCCAGCAGCACGGGTGCCGCTATGAACACTGAAGCTTTCTTT.